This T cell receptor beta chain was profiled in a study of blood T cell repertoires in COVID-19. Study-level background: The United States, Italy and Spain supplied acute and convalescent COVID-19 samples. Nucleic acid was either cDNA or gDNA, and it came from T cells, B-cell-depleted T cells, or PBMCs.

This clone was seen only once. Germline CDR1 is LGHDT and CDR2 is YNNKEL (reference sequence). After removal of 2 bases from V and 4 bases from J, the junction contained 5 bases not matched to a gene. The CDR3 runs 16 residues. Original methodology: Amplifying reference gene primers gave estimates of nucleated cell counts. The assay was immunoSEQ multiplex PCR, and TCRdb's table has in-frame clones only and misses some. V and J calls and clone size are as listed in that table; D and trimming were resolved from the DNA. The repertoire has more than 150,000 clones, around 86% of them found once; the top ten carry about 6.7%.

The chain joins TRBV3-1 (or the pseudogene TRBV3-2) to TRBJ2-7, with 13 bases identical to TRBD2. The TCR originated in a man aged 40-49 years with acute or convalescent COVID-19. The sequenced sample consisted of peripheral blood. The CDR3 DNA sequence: TGTGCCAGCAGCCAATGGGGACTAGCGGGGCGGTACGAGCAGTACTTC. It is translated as CASSQWGLAGRYEQYF.